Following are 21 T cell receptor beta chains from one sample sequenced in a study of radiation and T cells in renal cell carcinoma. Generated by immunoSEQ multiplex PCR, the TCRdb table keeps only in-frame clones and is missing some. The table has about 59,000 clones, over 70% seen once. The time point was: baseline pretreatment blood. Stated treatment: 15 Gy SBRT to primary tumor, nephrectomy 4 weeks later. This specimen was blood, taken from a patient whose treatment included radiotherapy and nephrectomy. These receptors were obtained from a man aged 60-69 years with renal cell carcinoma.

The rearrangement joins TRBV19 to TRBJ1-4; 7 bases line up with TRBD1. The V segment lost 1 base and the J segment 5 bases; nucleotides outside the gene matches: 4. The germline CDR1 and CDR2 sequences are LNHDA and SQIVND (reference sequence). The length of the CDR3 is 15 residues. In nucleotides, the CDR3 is TGTGCCAGTAGTATAGGGGGACAGTTAAATGAAAAACTGTTTTTT. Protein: CASSIGGQLNEKLFF.

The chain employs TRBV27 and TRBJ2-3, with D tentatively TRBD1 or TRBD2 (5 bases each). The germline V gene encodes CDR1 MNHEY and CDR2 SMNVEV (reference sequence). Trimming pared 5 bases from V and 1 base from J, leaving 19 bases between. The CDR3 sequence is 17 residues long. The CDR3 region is CASSVKGPAKGTDTQYF. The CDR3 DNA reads TGTGCCAGCAGTGTAAAGGGACCTGCGAAGGGCACAGATACGCAGTATTTT.

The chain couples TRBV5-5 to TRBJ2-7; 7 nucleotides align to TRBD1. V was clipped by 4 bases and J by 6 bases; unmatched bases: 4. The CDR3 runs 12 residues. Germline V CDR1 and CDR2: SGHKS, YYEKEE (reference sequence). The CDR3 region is CASSPTGPEQYV. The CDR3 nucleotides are TGTGCCAGCAGCCCGACAGGGCCCGAGCAGTACGTC.

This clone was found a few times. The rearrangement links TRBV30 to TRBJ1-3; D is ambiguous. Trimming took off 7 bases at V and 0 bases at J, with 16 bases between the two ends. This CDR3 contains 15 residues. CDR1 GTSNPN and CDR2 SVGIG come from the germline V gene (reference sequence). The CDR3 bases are TGTGCCTTCAGTCAGGAAAGGACCTCTGGAAACACCATATATTTT. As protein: CAFSQERTSGNTIYF.

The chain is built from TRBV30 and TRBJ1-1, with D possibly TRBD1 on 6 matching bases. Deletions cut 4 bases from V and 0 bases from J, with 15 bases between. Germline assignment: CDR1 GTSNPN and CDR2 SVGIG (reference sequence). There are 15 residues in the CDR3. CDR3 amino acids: CAWTGQNVMNTEAFF. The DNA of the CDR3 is TGTGCCTGGACAGGACAGAATGTAATGAACACTGAAGCTTTCTTT.

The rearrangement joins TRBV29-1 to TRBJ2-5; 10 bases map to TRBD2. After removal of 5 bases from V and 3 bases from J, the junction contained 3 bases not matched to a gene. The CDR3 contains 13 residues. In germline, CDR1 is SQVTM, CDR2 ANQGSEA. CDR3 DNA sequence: TGCAGCGTTAAAACTAGCGGGGAAGAGACCCAGTACTTC. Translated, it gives CSVKTSGEETQYF.

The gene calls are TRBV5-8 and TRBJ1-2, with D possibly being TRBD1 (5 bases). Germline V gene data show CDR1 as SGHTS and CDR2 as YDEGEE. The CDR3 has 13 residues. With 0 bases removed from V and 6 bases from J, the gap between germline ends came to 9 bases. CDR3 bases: TGTGCCAGCAGCTTGGGAGGGGTTGATGGCTACACCTTC. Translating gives CASSLGGVDGYTF.

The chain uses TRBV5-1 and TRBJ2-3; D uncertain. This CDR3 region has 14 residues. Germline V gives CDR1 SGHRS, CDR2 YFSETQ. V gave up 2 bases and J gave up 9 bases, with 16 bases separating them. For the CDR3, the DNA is TGCGCCAGCAGCTTAGAATTGGCGATAAAGACGCAGTATTTT. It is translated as CASSLELAIKTQYF.

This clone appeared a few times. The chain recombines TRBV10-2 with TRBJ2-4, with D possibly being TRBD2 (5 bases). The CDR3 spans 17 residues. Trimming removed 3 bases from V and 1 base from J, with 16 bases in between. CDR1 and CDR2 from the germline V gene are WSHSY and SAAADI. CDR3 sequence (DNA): TGCGCCAGCAGTGATCCGGGGTCAACTGGGGCCAAAAACATTCAGTACTTC. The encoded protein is CASSDPGSTGAKNIQYF.

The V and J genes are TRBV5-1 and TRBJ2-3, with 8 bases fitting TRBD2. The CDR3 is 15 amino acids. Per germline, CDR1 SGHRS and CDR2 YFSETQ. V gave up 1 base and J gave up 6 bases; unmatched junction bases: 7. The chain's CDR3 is CASSLSGGVSDTQYF. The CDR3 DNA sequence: TGCGCCAGCAGCTTGAGCGGGGGAGTGTCGGATACGCAGTATTTT.

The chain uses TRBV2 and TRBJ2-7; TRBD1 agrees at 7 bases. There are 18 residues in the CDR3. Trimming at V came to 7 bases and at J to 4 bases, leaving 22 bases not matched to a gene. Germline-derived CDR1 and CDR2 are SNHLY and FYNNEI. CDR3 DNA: TGTGCCAGCAACGGACCGTTCAGCCCGGACACGACAGGGTACGAGCAGTACGTC. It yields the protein CASNGPFSPDTTGYEQYV.

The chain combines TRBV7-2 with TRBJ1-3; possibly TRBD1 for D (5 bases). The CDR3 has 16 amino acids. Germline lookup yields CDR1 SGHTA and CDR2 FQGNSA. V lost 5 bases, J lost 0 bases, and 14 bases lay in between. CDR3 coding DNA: TGTGCCAGCAGCCTCGACAGCTTTGTCTCTGGAAACACCATATATTTT. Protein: CASSLDSFVSGNTIYF.

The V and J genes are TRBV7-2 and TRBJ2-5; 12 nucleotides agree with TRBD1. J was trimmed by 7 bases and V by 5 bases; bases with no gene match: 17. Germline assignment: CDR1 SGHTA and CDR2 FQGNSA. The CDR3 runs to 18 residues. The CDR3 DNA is TGTGCCAGCAGCCTCACCAAACCCGGGACAGGGGGCGTCGGGACCCAGTACTTC. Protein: CASSLTKPGTGGVGTQYF.

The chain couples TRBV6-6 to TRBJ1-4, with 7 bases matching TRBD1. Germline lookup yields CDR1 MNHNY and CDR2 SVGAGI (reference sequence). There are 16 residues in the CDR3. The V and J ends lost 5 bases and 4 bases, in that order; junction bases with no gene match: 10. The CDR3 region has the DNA TGTGCCAGCAGTCGACAGGGTAGCCTCGGTAATGAAAAACTGTTTTTT. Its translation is CASSRQGSLGNEKLFF.

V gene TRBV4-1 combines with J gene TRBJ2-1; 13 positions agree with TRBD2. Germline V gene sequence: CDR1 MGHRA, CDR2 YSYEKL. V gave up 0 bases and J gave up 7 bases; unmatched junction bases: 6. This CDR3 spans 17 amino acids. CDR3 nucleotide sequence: TGCGCCAGCAGCCAAGAACTAGCGGGGGGGCCATGGAATGAGCAGTTCTTC. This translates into CASSQELAGGPWNEQFF.

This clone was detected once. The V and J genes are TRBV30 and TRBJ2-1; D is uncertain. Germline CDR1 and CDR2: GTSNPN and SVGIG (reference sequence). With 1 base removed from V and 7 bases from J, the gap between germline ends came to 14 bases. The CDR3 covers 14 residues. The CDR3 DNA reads TGTGCCTGGAGTGGTACGACACAAGGAAATGAGCAGTTCTTC. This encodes CAWSGTTQGNEQFF.

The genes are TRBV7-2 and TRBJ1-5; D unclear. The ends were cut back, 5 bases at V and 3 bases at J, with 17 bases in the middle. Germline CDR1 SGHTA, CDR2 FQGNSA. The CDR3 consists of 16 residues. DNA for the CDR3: TGTGCCAGCAGCGCACTGGACTGGTACAACAATCAGCCCCAGCATTTT. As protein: CASSALDWYNNQPQHF.

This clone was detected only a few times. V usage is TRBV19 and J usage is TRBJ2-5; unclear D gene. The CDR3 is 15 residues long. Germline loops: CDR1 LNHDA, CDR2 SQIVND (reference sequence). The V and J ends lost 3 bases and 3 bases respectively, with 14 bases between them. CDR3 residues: CASSMREAGKETQYF. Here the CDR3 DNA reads TGTGCCAGTAGTATGCGCGAGGCAGGAAAAGAGACCCAGTACTTC.

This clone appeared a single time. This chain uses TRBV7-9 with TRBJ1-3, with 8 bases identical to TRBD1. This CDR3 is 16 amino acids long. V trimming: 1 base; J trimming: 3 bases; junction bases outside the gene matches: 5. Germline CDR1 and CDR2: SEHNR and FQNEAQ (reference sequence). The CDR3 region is CASSLVAGGNGNTIYF. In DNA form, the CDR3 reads TGTGCCAGCAGCTTAGTGGCAGGGGGCAATGGAAACACCATATATTTT. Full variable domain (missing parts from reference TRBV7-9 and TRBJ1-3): DTGVSQNPRHKITKRGQNVTFRCDPISEHNRLYWYRQTLGQGPEFLTYFQNEAQLEKSRLLSDRFSAERPKGSFSTLEIQRTEQGDSAMYLCASSLVAGGNGNTIYFGEGSWLTVV.

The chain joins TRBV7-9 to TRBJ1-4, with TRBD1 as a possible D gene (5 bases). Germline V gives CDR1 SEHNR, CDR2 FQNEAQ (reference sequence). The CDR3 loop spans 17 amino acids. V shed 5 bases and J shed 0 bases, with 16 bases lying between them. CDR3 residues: CASSPAGRIATNEKLFF. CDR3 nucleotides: TGTGCCAGCAGCCCAGCGGGACGGATTGCAACTAATGAAAAACTGTTTTTT.

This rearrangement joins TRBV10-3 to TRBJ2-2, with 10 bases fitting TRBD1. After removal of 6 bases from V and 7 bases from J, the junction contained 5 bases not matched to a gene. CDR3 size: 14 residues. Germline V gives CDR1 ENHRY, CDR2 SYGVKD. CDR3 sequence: CAISVGQGDGELFF. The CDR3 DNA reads TGTGCCATCAGCGTTGGACAGGGGGACGGGGAGCTGTTTTTT.